The 8 T cell receptor beta chains presented below share a single source sample, sequenced in a study of T cells in Graves' hyperthyroidism and ophthalmopathy. TCR beta CDR3 regions were amplified from RNA. The TCR CDR3 was amplified in a first-round RT-PCR using the HTBI primer set. TCRdb passed the multiplex PCR reads through MiXCR, listing each CDR3 protein once. The table lists hundreds of thousands of distinct CDR3 sequences, around 14% of them singletons. Sequenced sample: blood. The receptors were sampled from a woman between 18 and 29 years old with Graves' hyperthyroidism.

The CDR3 region has the DNA TGTGCCAGCAGCTTGTCGGTACAGGGGCTACTGCCCCAGCATTTT. Protein: CASSLSVQGLLPQHF. The chain has TRBV5-8 and TRBJ1-5; 7 bases are shared with TRBD1. Germline V gives CDR1 SGHTS, CDR2 YDEGEE. The ends lost 1 base at V and 9 bases at J; junction bases unmatched: 10. The CDR3 covers 15 residues.

The CDR3 DNA reads TGCGCCAGCAGCTTGGACAACGACTACTATAATTCACCCCTCCACTTT. Its protein product is CASSLDNDYYNSPLHF. This chain connects TRBV5-1 to TRBJ1-6; D is uncertain. The CDR3 sequence is 16 residues long. CDR1 is SGHRS, CDR2 YFSETQ, per germline. The ends were cut back, 0 bases at V and 3 bases at J, with 10 bases in the middle.

The table lists this clonotype with many counts. As DNA, the CDR3 is TGTGCCAGCAGGCCCACAGGGGTTTATGGCTACACCTTC. This sequence encodes CASRPTGVYGYTF. V is TRBV12-3 or TRBV12-4 and J is TRBJ1-2, with 7 bases matching TRBD1. CDR3 length: 13 residues. J lost 5 bases, V lost 6 bases, and 6 bases had no gene match.

This clonotype was detected ten times or more. This rearrangement joins TRBV12-3 or TRBV12-4 to TRBJ2-7; tentatively, D is TRBD2 (6 bases). This CDR3 comprises 14 residues. Trimming removed 6 bases from V and 6 bases from J, with 18 bases in between. CDR3 nucleotide sequence: TGTGCCAGCAGCTCCCCGGGGGTTGCGGCCGAGCAGTACTTC. Amino acids: CASSSPGVAAEQYF.

This clonotype was found many times. The CDR3 protein is CASSSDRVTDTQYF. CDR3 nucleotides: TGTGCCAGCAGCTCGGACAGGGTCACAGATACGCAGTATTTT. V is TRBV11-1 and J is TRBJ2-3; 8 bases are shared with TRBD1. V was pared by 4 bases and J by 2 bases, with 2 bases of the junction left unmatched. Germline V gives CDR1 SGHAT, CDR2 FQDESV (reference sequence). This CDR3 is built from 14 residues.

The rearrangement links TRBV5-1 to TRBJ1-1; D not resolved. Germline CDR1 reads SGHRS; CDR2 reads YFSETQ. This CDR3 is built from 14 residues. With 2 bases removed from V and 0 bases from J, the gap between germline ends came to 8 bases. The CDR3 is CASSLETLNTEAFF. CDR3 nucleotide sequence: TGCGCCAGCAGCTTAGAGACATTGAACACTGAAGCTTTCTTT. Drawing the rest from reference TRBV5-1 and TRBJ1-1, the complete variable domain is KAGVTQTPRYLIKTRGQQVTLSCSPISGHRSVSWYQQTPGQGLQFLFEYFSETQRNKGNFPGRFSGRQFSNSRSEMNVSTLELGDSALYLCASSLETLNTEAFFGQGTRLTVV.

This clonotype has a count of ten or more. The chain employs TRBV3-1 and TRBJ2-5; 8 bases match TRBD2. This CDR3 is 15 amino acids long. V lost 4 bases and J lost 0; bases outside the gene matches: 4. Germline loops: CDR1 LGHDT, CDR2 YNNKEL (reference sequence). The CDR3 loop is CASSLSSGYQETQYF. The CDR3, as DNA: TGTGCCAGCAGCCTATCTAGCGGGTACCAAGAGACCCAGTACTTC.

This clonotype occurred many times. The chain joins TRBV28 to TRBJ2-1; 12 bases are shared with TRBD2. The V and J ends lost 3 bases and 4 bases, in that order; junction bases with no gene match: 4. The CDR3 spans 16 residues. Germline CDR1 is MDHEN and CDR2 is SYDVKM. For the CDR3, the DNA is TGTGCCAGCAGTTTTCCGACTAGCGGGGGTTACAATGAGCAGTTCTTC. Encoded protein: CASSFPTSGGYNEQFF. Complete variable domain (other parts from reference TRBV28 and TRBJ2-1): DVKVTQSSRYLVKRTGEKVFLECVQDMDHENMFWYRQDPGLGLRLIYFSYDVKMKEKGDIPEGYSVSREKKERFSLILESASTNQTSMYLCASSFPTSGGYNEQFFGPGTRLTVL.